This entry lists 32 T cell receptor beta chains sequenced from one sample in a study of cytomegalovirus exposure and HLA in healthy donors. Amplification used 60 Vbeta primers and 13 Jbeta primers. The protocol was immunoSEQ multiplex PCR, while the TCRdb copy is restricted to in-frame clones and leaves out a portion. The repertoire includes roughly 200,000 clones, around four fifths of them detected once, and roughly 2.5% sits in the top ten. Sequenced sample: PBMCs. Receptors originate from an older woman in good health and CMV-seropositive.

The count of this clone is one. This sequence joins TRBV28 and TRBJ1-5; 9 bases fit TRBD1. The germline gives CDR1 MDHEN, CDR2 SYDVKM. Trimming removed 7 bases from V and 5 bases from J; junction bases left unmatched: 6. The CDR3 runs to 14 residues. CDR3 nucleotide sequence: TGTGCCAGCACCCCTGGACAGGGGTATCAGCCCCAGCATTTT. Its protein is CASTPGQGYQPQHF.

V gene TRBV7-6 combines with J gene TRBJ1-5, with TRBD1 identical over 8 bases. Germline-derived CDR1 and CDR2 are SGHVS and FNYEAQ. CDR3 length: 15 residues. After removal of 5 bases from V and 4 bases from J, the junction contained 7 bases not matched to a gene. CDR3 DNA: TGTGCCAGCAGCCTAGGTAGGACAGGGAATCAGCCCCAGCATTTT. It translates to CASSLGRTGNQPQHF.

The chain is built from TRBV14 and TRBJ2-7; D is ambiguous. The CDR3 sequence is 12 residues long. Germline V CDR1 and CDR2: SGHDN, FVKESK. V was cut by 5 bases and J by 4 bases, with 9 bases left in between. The CDR3 loop reads CASSYRTYEQYF. For the CDR3, the DNA is TGTGCCAGCAGCTACCGTACATACGAGCAGTACTTC. The full variable domain, with the rest looked up from reference TRBV14 and TRBJ2-7, is EAGVTQFPSHSVIEKGQTVTLRCDPISGHDNLYWYRRVMGKEIKFLLHFVKESKQDESGMPNNRFLAERTGGTYSTLKVQPAELEDSGVYFCASSYRTYEQYFGPGTRLTVT.

The gene calls are TRBV18 and TRBJ2-7; 9 bases align to TRBD1. This CDR3 region has 16 residues. J lost 4 bases, V lost 6 bases, and 13 bases had no gene match. The germline gives CDR1 KGHSH, CDR2 LQKENI. CDR3 residues: CASSLTTGTGTYEQYF. CDR3 coding DNA: TGTGCCAGCTCTCTCACTACCGGGACAGGGACGTACGAGCAGTACTTC.

The chain joins TRBV7-3 to TRBJ2-3; possibly TRBD1 for D (7 bases). Germline V gene lookup returns CDR1 SGHTA and CDR2 FQGTGA. This CDR3 region has 15 residues. V was pared by 4 bases and J by 4 bases, with 15 bases between. CDR3 in amino acids: CASSSLGGGPDTQYF. CDR3 sequence (DNA): TGTGCCAGCAGCTCCCTTGGAGGGGGCCCAGATACGCAGTATTTT. The entire variable domain, with the rest obtained from reference TRBV7-3 and TRBJ2-3, is as follows: GAGVSQTPSNKVTEKGKYVELRCDPISGHTALYWYRQSLGQGPEFLIYFQGTGAADDSGLPNDRFFAVRPEGSVSTLKIQRTERGDSAVYLCASSSLGGGPDTQYFGPGTRLTVL.

The table lists this clone with a count of one. V gene TRBV30 combines with J gene TRBJ2-6, with 7 nucleotides matching TRBD1. Germline V gene sequence: CDR1 GTSNPN, CDR2 SVGIG (reference sequence). The CDR3 spans 15 residues. V was pared by 4 bases and J by 3 bases, with 6 bases of the junction left unmatched. The CDR3 region has the DNA TGTGCCTGGACCAGGGACAGTAATGGGGCCAACGTCCTGACTTTC. Translation gives CAWTRDSNGANVLTF.

This clone was counted between two and nine times. CDR3 protein: CASSTSSFRADTQYF. DNA of the CDR3: TGTGCCAGTAGTACTTCTAGCTTTCGGGCAGATACGCAGTATTTT. This chain joins TRBV19 and TRBJ2-3; a possible D gene is TRBD2 (5 bases). In germline, CDR1 is LNHDA, CDR2 SQIVND (reference sequence). CDR3 size: 15 residues. The V and J ends lost 4 bases and 4 bases respectively, with 15 bases between them.

The J gene is TRBJ1-2, the V gene TRBV5-6; D gene uncertain. With 0 bases removed from V and 4 bases from J, the gap between germline ends came to 10 bases. CDR1 SGHDT and CDR2 YYEEEE come from the germline V gene. The CDR3 runs to 14 residues. The CDR3 sequence is CASSLGFLGYGYTF. The CDR3 coding sequence is TGTGCCAGCAGCTTGGGATTCCTAGGCTATGGCTACACCTTC.

The rearrangement links TRBV2 to TRBJ2-7; D gene ambiguous. Germline CDR1 and CDR2: SNHLY and FYNNEI. CDR3 length equals 13 residues. V was clipped by 3 bases and J by 1 base, with 7 bases between them. In DNA form, the CDR3 reads TGTGCCAGCAGTGAGCGGCAGTCCTACGAGCAGTACTTC. Translating it yields CASSERQSYEQYF.

The gene calls are TRBV6-6 and TRBJ2-3; 8 nucleotides agree with TRBD2. Per the germline V gene, CDR1 is MNHNY and CDR2 is SVGAGI (reference sequence). The CDR3 totals 13 residues. V shed 6 bases, J shed 2 bases, and the junction held 1 base outside the gene matches. The CDR3 region is CASRLADTDTQYF. As DNA, the CDR3 is TGTGCCAGCAGACTAGCGGACACAGATACGCAGTATTTT.

J is TRBJ2-1 and V is TRBV7-3, with TRBD2 matching 7 bases. V trimming: 5 bases; J trimming: 3 bases; junction bases outside the gene matches: 7. CDR1 is SGHTA, CDR2 FQGTGA, per germline. This CDR3 is built from 15 residues. CDR3 protein: CASSATSANYNEQFF. The CDR3 DNA follows: TGTGCCAGCAGCGCTACTAGCGCCAACTACAATGAGCAGTTCTTC.

The gene calls are TRBV5-4 and TRBJ2-3; TRBD2 matches 11 bases. Germline V CDR1 and CDR2: SGHNT, YYREEE (reference sequence). The CDR3 length is 15 residues. V lost 4 bases and J lost 4; bases outside the gene matches: 5. The CDR3 sequence is CASSGGLAAADTQYF. CDR3 DNA sequence: TGTGCCAGCAGCGGGGGACTAGCGGCCGCAGATACGCAGTATTTT. The variable domain in full, completed from reference TRBV5-4 and TRBJ2-3, reads ETGVTQSPTHLIKTRGQQVTLRCSSQSGHNTVSWYQQALGQGPQFIFQYYREEENGRGNFPPRFSGLQFPNYSSELNVNALELDDSALYLCASSGGLAAADTQYFGPGTRLTVL.

This chain links TRBV5-6 with TRBJ2-5; 8 bases agree with TRBD1. The better agreement between TRBJ2-7 and the DNA end casts doubt on the J call. This CDR3 spans 16 amino acids. Germline values: CDR1 SGHDT, CDR2 YYEEEE. In DNA form, the CDR3 reads TGTGCCAGCAGCCAAGGACAGGGTCTGATGTCCTACGAGCAGTACTTC. Its translation: CASSQGQGLMSYEQYF.

The genes are TRBV5-1 and TRBJ2-1, with a tentative D call TRBD2 (6 bases). CDR1 is SGHRS, CDR2 YFSETQ, per germline. Trimming took 4 bases from V and 7 from J, leaving 15 bases between them. CDR3 length equals 14 residues. CDR3 protein: CASSDLTSGNEQFF. CDR3 sequence (DNA): TGCGCCAGCAGCGACCTGACTAGTGGGAATGAGCAGTTCTTC.

Note on this clone: One junction end disagrees with the germline gene, perhaps due to a read error. The identical CDR3 is also encoded by other nucleotide sequences in the sample. This chain uses TRBV5-1 with TRBJ1-5; a possible D gene is TRBD1 (5 bases). Germline-derived CDR1 and CDR2 are SGHRS and YFSETQ. The CDR3 length is 15 residues. The CDR3 here is CASSPGGMSNQPQHF. DNA of the CDR3: TGTGCCAGCAGCCCCGGGGGGATGAGCAATCAGCCCCAGCATTTT.

This sequence joins TRBV25-1 and TRBJ2-5; 7 nucleotides agree with TRBD2. The V gene end was trimmed by 2 bases and the J gene end by 4 bases; junction bases not matched to a gene: 7. Germline V gene lookup returns CDR1 MGHDK and CDR2 SYGVNS. The CDR3 contains 15 residues. CDR3 in amino acids: CASSERGGAAETQYF. Here the CDR3 DNA reads TGTGCCAGCAGTGAAAGGGGAGGGGCGGCAGAGACCCAGTACTTC.

The chain combines TRBV7-8 with TRBJ2-3, with 7 bases identical to TRBD1. Trimming took 3 bases from V and 4 from J; bases not matched to a gene: 1. Germline lookup yields CDR1 SGHVS and CDR2 FQNEAQ. The CDR3 is 13 amino acids. CDR3 bases: TGTGCCAGCAGCTTGCAGGGGGCAGATACGCAGTATTTT. The encoded protein is CASSLQGADTQYF.

The chain employs TRBV7-9 and TRBJ2-1; a weak D match, TRBD1 (6 bases). There are 13 residues in the CDR3. The ends were cut back, 5 bases at V and 4 bases at J, with 9 bases in the middle. In germline, CDR1 is SEHNR, CDR2 FQNEAQ (reference sequence). The CDR3 DNA reads as TGTGCCAGCAGCCGACAGGAATACAATGAGCAGTTCTTC. Protein product: CASSRQEYNEQFF.

The chain employs TRBV5-1 and TRBJ1-6; tentatively, D is TRBD1 (6 bases). The CDR3 totals 13 residues. V lost 5 bases to trimming and J lost 8 bases, with 11 bases between them. Germline assignment: CDR1 SGHRS and CDR2 YFSETQ. This chain's CDR3 is CASRTGQDSPLHF. CDR3 nucleotide sequence: TGCGCCAGCAGGACAGGCCAGGATTCACCCCTCCACTTT.

V and J are TRBV5-1 and TRBJ2-5; TRBD2 aligns across 7 bases. The CDR3 extends over 15 amino acids. V was pared by 1 base and J by 1 base, with 4 bases of the junction left unmatched. Germline lookup yields CDR1 SGHRS and CDR2 YFSETQ. CDR3 sequence: CASSLSAGVQETQYF. Here the CDR3 DNA reads TGCGCCAGCAGCTTGTCGGCGGGGGTCCAAGAGACCCAGTACTTC.

This rearrangement joins TRBV11-2 to TRBJ1-6; TRBD1 matches 9 bases. J was trimmed by 10 bases and V by 5 bases; bases with no gene match: 12. The CDR3 is 16 residues long. The germline V gene encodes CDR1 SGHAT and CDR2 FQNNGV. The CDR3 nucleotides are TGTGCCAGCAGCCTTGAGGGGGGACAGGGAAGGTCACCCCTCCACTTT. Residues: CASSLEGGQGRSPLHF.

The genes are TRBV5-6 and TRBJ2-7; D remains unclear. The germline gives CDR1 SGHDT, CDR2 YYEEEE. V lost 1 base and J 7 bases, leaving 12 bases between the germline ends. The CDR3 has 13 amino acids. The CDR3 loop is CASSLSDGGEQYF. The DNA of the CDR3 is TGTGCCAGCAGCTTGTCTGACGGCGGAGAGCAGTACTTC.

This clone has only a few counts. This chain links TRBV28 with TRBJ1-4; D is unresolved. The length of the CDR3 is 12 residues. V lost 3 bases and J lost 8, with 7 bases in between. Germline CDR1 is MDHEN and CDR2 is SYDVKM. In DNA, the CDR3 is TGTGCCAGCAGTTTGCGTAGCGAAAAACTGTTTTTT. Translating gives CASSLRSEKLFF.

This clone was recorded a few times. This rearrangement joins TRBV19 to TRBJ2-3, with TRBD2 matching over 7 bases. Germline V CDR1 and CDR2: LNHDA, SQIVND (reference sequence). Trimming cost V 5 bases and J 1 base; bases outside gene matches: 9. CDR3 length: 16 residues. In nucleotides, the CDR3 is TGTGCCAGTAGTTCCACTGGGGGGGGAGGCACAGATACGCAGTATTTT. Its protein is CASSSTGGGGTDTQYF.

This clone has only one observation. This chain joins TRBV18 and TRBJ1-3; D unclear. Germline assignment: CDR1 KGHSH and CDR2 LQKENI. This CDR3 has 15 amino acids. The ends were cut back, 4 bases at V and 0 bases at J, with 10 bases in the middle. CDR3 nucleotides: TGTGCCAGCTCACAACAGACCCGCTCTGGAAACACCATATATTTT. It specifies CASSQQTRSGNTIYF.

In its sample, this clone was seen a few times. This chain connects TRBV10-3 to TRBJ2-2, with 9 bases fitting TRBD1. V gave up 7 bases and J gave up 4 bases; unmatched junction bases: 1. The V gene's germline CDR1 is ENHRY and CDR2 SYGVKD. The CDR3 contains 13 residues. The CDR3 reads CAITGQGTGELFF. In DNA form, the CDR3 reads TGTGCCATCACGGGACAGGGCACCGGGGAGCTGTTTTTT.

The gene calls are TRBV29-1 and TRBJ1-3, with TRBD1 matching 8 bases. CDR3 length equals 14 residues. V lost 4 bases, J lost 8 bases, and 10 bases stayed unmatched. CDR1 and CDR2 from the germline V gene are SQVTM and ANQGSEA. CDR3 in amino acids: CSVAPGGRGDTIYF. As DNA, the CDR3 is TGCAGCGTTGCCCCAGGGGGCAGGGGAGACACCATATATTTT. Variable domain in full (rest from reference TRBV29-1 and TRBJ1-3): SAVISQKPSRDICQRGTSLTIQCQVDSQVTMMFWYRQQPGQSLTLIATANQGSEATYESGFVIDKFPISRPNLTFSTLTVSNMSPEDSSIYLCSVAPGGRGDTIYFGEGSWLTVV.

The chain carries TRBV6-5 and TRBJ1-2; D is ambiguous. Trimming stripped 3 bases from V and 2 bases from J, with 10 bases between. Germline assignment: CDR1 MNHEY and CDR2 SVGAGI. The length of the CDR3 is 14 residues. CDR3 residues: CASSYSQTNYGYTF. In DNA, the CDR3 is TGTGCCAGCAGTTATTCACAAACCAACTATGGCTACACCTTC.

This rearrangement joins TRBV7-2 to TRBJ1-6; maybe TRBD1 (6 bases). The CDR3 runs 16 residues. Trimming shortened V by 3 bases and J by 7 bases, and 16 bases separated the two germline ends. Looked up from germline, CDR1 is SGHTA and CDR2 is FQGNSA. The CDR3 DNA sequence: TGTGCCAGCAGCTTCAGGGGATCGGCGCCAAATTCACCCCTCCACTTT. Its protein is CASSFRGSAPNSPLHF.

The genes are TRBV19 and TRBJ2-5; perhaps TRBD2 as D (5 bases). CDR3 length: 15 amino acids. CDR1 LNHDA and CDR2 SQIVND come from the germline V gene (reference sequence). Trimming shortened V by 3 bases and J by 1 base, and 12 bases separated the two germline ends. The CDR3, as DNA: TGTGCCAGTAGTATGAGATCCGGGATCCAAGAGACCCAGTACTTC. Translating gives CASSMRSGIQETQYF.

This sequence joins TRBV28 and TRBJ1-5, with D perhaps matching TRBD1 (6 bases). CDR3 size: 16 residues. The V and J ends lost 5 bases and 6 bases respectively, with 20 bases between them. CDR1 is MDHEN, CDR2 SYDVKM, per germline. This chain's CDR3 is CASSLLGGAGSQPQHF. CDR3 coding DNA: TGTGCCAGCAGTCTGCTCGGGGGGGCTGGAAGTCAGCCCCAGCATTTT.

The chain is built from TRBV19 and TRBJ2-7; 10 bases match TRBD1. V lost 3 bases, J lost 2 bases, and 4 bases stayed unmatched. The CDR3 consists of 15 residues. Per the germline V gene, CDR1 is LNHDA and CDR2 is SQIVND (reference sequence). CDR3 amino acids: CASSISDRGPYEQYF. The CDR3, as DNA: TGTGCCAGTAGTATTAGCGACAGGGGGCCCTACGAGCAGTACTTC.